This TCR beta chain was recorded in a study of a mutant IDH1 vaccine in newly diagnosed glioma (TCRdb year 2021). Describing the broader study: Vaccination started 4-6 weeks after radiotherapy alone, or was given together with temozolomide cycles in the groups whose treatment included chemotherapy. Prior to enrollment, patients had been given standard therapy consisting of radiotherapy alone, temozolomide alone, or radiochemotherapy with temozolomide, with the combination given to most patients. Six visits were used for peripheral blood collection: V03 (baseline), V05, V07, V10, V12 and V13. Longitudinal TCRB deep sequencing was performed for roughly 25 treated patients wherever samples were available for exploratory analyses. Of the 32 patients who were treated, around 60% were male and approximately 38% were female, and the mean age was about 40 years. The week-35 safety follow-up took place at visit V12, and the week-47 end of study took place at visit V13. The investigation overall reported the following: No apparent relationship was observed between pseudoprogression and alterations in the top peripheral T cell clonotypes detected by TCRB sequencing. According to the authors, sample limitations meant that analyses of patient blood samples could not be reproduced. Selection of PBMC samples for TCRB deep sequencing was based on availability. Across multiple MHC alleles, vaccine-induced immune responses were seen in roughly 93% of patients.

Preparation of the library involved the immunoSEQ multiplex PCR assay. The hsTCRB Kit was used according to the manufacturer's protocol to amplify rearranged TCR beta chain sequences. An Illumina MiSeq was used to sequence the TCRB libraries. Regarding the original processing steps: Demultiplexing, trimming and gene mapping were performed with the kit vendor's proprietary platform. TCRdb took over this immuneACCESS table, retaining in-frame rearrangements with V and J assigned. Such tables are incomplete; in checked studies, under half of the missing clones stem from an unresolved V gene, and the remainder is unexplained. The V and J calls and clone size are taken from that table; D and trimming were inferred from the DNA. The sample table records 40,000 or so clones; 70% to 85% of these occur just once. Approximately 18% of the sample goes to the ten largest clones. Inclusive of the bounding cysteine and phenylalanine, the CDR3 is 18 residues long. Solely the CDR3 DNA is kept, with 54 bases framed from the first base. V is pruned by 4 bases and J by 0 bases, leaving 12 bases of the junction without a gene match. Sequences SGHRS (CDR1) and YFSETQ (CDR2) are obtained from the germline V gene.

In light of the paper, this sample's time point label describes: week 47, end of study. A 20-mer mutant IDH1 peptide at 300 micrograms in Montanide made up each vaccine dose, which was injected subcutaneously together with topical imiquimod. Across visits V03 through V10, patients got a total of eight vaccinations, given in weeks 1, 3, 5, 7, 11, 15, 19 and 23. All donors had newly diagnosed IDH1-mutant astrocytomas of WHO grade 3 or 4 that showed loss of nuclear ATRX. The samples were drawn from NOA16, a multicentre, single-arm, open-label phase I trial in Germany that tested a mutant IDH1 peptide vaccine in humans for the first time. The DNeasy Blood and Tissue Kit was used to extract genomic DNA from EDTA blood for TCRB sequencing. A remark on this clone: The antigen it recognizes is unknown. Nothing much larger sits one base from this clone, and base qualities are not available.

In this chain, TRBV5-1 is recombined with TRBJ1-4, with TRBD1 identical over 7 junction bases. The sequence was obtained from a young man with glioma. Some clones in this sample may be carry-over from other donors' samples. The sample consisted of PBMCs, taken from a glioma patient whose treatment included an IDH1 peptide vaccine. The CDR3 region: CASSPTPGQIATNEKLFF. Here is the DNA: TGCGCCAGCAGCCCAACGCCGGGACAGATTGCAACTAATGAAAAACTGTTTTTT.